Listed below are T cell receptor beta chains from one sample, sequenced in a study of blood T cell repertoires in COVID-19. Data came from immunoSEQ multiplex PCR; TCRdb stores just in-frame clones and leaves some out. The table shows some 400,000 clones, with around 87% occurring only once. Sequencing input: peripheral blood. The receptors derive from a woman between 25 and 40 years old with COVID-19, enrolled during active disease. Both conserved end residues are part of each CDR3. D genes are given only for firm matches. A clone size is listed for some rows: how often the clone was seen (once, few, many), or a class if it is expanded.

J gene | D gene | clone size | V gene | CDR3 DNA | CDR3 protein
TRBJ1-1 | NA | once | TRBV28 | TGTGCCAGCAGTTTGCCGGACAGAACCTCCACTGAAGCTTTCTTT | CASSLPDRTSTEAFF
TRBJ2-2 | TRBD1 | once | TRBV18 | TGTGCCAGCTCACCAGCGCGAGGGGGCGCAGAGACCGGGGAGCTGTTTTTT | CASSPARGGAETGELFF
TRBJ1-5 | NA | NA | TRBV28 | TGTGCCAGCCACGTCGCCGGGTCCATTCAGCCCCAGCATTTT | CASHVAGSIQPQHF
TRBJ2-1 | NA | once | TRBV6-6 | TGTGCCAGCAAACACTCCGGGGAGATAGGGTTCTTC | CASKHSGEIGFF
TRBJ2-2 | NA | NA | TRBV15 | TGTGCCACGGGGCCGGACGGGGAGCTGTTTTTT | CATGPDGELFF
TRBJ2-5 | TRBD2 | NA | TRBV6-6 | TGTGCCAGCAAGACTAGCGGGATGGCGGAGACCCAGTACTTC | CASKTSGMAETQYF
TRBJ1-1 | TRBD1 | NA | TRBV7-9 | TGTGCCAGCAGCTCGGGACAGCACACTGAAGCTTTCTTT | CASSSGQHTEAFF
TRBJ2-3 | TRBD2 | NA | TRBV6-6 | TGTGCCAGCACCCTATGGGGGCGGGAGGCAGATACGCAGTATTTT | CASTLWGREADTQYF
TRBJ2-2 | TRBD2 | NA | TRBV10-3 | TGTGCCATCAGTCCTAGCGGGAACACCGGGGAGCTGTTTTTT | CAISPSGNTGELFF
TRBJ2-1 | NA | NA | TRBV4-1 | TGCGCCAGCAGCCAGTGGCGCGGGGTCAATGAGCAGTTCTTC | CASSQWRGVNEQFF
TRBJ2-7 | TRBD1 | NA | TRBV2 | TGTGCCAGCAGTGTTCCCGGGACAGGGAGCTCCTACGAGCAGTACTTC | CASSVPGTGSSYEQYF
TRBJ2-1 | TRBD2 | NA | TRBV27 | TGTGCCAGCAGTTATACTGCGGGAGCGCAGTTCTTC | CASSYTAGAQFF
TRBJ1-2 | NA | NA | TRBV12-3/TRBV12-4 | TGTGCCAGCAGTTCCGGCCCCCTCAGGGGCTACACCTTC | CASSSGPLRGYTF
TRBJ1-5 | NA | once | TRBV6-1 | TGTGCCAGCAGTGAAAGGTCGTGGGGGGTAAGGGGCTCCTATAGCAATCAGCCCCAGCATTTT | CASSERSWGVRGSYSNQPQHF
TRBJ1-1 | TRBD1 | NA | TRBV19 | TGTGCCAGTAGTCCCGGACAGGGCACTGAAGCTTTCTTT | CASSPGQGTEAFF
TRBJ1-3 | TRBD1 | few | TRBV5-1 | TGCGCCAGCAGCTTGGGCCCGACAGGGTTTGCGGGAAACACCATATATTTT | CASSLGPTGFAGNTIYF
TRBJ2-3 | TRBD2 | NA | TRBV7-2 | TGTGCCAGCAGCTTATTGGGACTAGCGGGAGCTGGAGATACGCAGTATTTT | CASSLLGLAGAGDTQYF
TRBJ1-1 | NA | few | TRBV7-8 | TGTGCCAGCAGCAAGGGAGGGTTCATGAACACTGAAGCTTTCTTT | CASSKGGFMNTEAFF
TRBJ1-2 | NA | NA | TRBV30 | TGTGCCTGGAGTGTTCAGATCTCTTCGAACTATGGCTACACCTTC | CAWSVQISSNYGYTF
TRBJ2-2 | NA | NA | TRBV27 | TGTGCCAGCAGTTTAGGGGATAGCGGCTTCACCGGGGAGCTGTTTTTT | CASSLGDSGFTGELFF
TRBJ2-1 | NA | NA | TRBV27 | TGTGCCAGCAGTTTAACCAGCGCCGCTTCCTACAATGAGCAGTTCTTC | CASSLTSAASYNEQFF
TRBJ2-6 | TRBD1 | NA | TRBV6-2/TRBV6-3 | TGTGCCAGCAGTCTACTACAGGGGCCCGGGGCCAACGTCCTGACTTTC | CASSLLQGPGANVLTF
TRBJ1-2 | NA | NA | TRBV18 | TGTGCCAGCTCATCCGGACAGATCTATGGCTACACCTTC | CASSSGQIYGYTF
TRBJ2-3 | NA | NA | TRBV9 | TGTGCCAGCAGCGTAGCGCGAACCAGCACAGATACGCAGTATTTT | CASSVARTSTDTQYF
TRBJ2-2 | NA | once | TRBV2 | TGTGCCAGCACCGGGGAACGAGTGGGAACCGGGGAGCTGTTTTTT | CASTGERVGTGELFF
TRBJ1-1 | TRBD1 | NA | TRBV7-2 | TGTGCCAGCAGCACCCCCGGGACAGGGGGCTGGGAAGCTTTCTTT | CASSTPGTGGWEAFF